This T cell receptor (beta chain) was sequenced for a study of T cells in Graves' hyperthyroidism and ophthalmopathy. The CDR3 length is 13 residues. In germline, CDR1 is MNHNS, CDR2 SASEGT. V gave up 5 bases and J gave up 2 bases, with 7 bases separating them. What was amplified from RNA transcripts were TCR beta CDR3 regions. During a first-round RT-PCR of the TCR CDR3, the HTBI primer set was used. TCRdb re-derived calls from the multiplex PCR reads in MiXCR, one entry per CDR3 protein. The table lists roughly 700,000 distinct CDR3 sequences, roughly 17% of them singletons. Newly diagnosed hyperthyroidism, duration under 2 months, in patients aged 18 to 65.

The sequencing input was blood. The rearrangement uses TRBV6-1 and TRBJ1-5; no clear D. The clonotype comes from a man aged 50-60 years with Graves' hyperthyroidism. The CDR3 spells CASSRPGNQPQHF. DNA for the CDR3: TGTGCCAGCAGTCGGCCAGGCAATCAGCCCCAGCATTTT.